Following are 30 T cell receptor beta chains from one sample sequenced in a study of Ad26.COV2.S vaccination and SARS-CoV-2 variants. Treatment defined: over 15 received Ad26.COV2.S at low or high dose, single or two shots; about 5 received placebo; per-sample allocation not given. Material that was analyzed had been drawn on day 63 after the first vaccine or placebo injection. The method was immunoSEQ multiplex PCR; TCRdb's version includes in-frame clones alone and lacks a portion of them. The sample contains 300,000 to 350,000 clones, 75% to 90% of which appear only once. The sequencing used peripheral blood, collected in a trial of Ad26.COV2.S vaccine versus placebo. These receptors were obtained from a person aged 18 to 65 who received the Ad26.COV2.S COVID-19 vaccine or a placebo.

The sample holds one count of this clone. CDR3 nucleotide sequence: TGCGCCAGCAGCCAAGATGTGGCTAGCGGGGTTCTCACAGATACGCAGTATTTT. Translated: CASSQDVASGVLTDTQYF. J is TRBJ2-3 and V is TRBV4-1; 9 bases map to TRBD2. This CDR3 has 18 residues. Germline trimming cut 0 bases from V and 2 bases from J; bases unmatched to any gene: 9. Germline assignment: CDR1 MGHRA and CDR2 YSYEKL.

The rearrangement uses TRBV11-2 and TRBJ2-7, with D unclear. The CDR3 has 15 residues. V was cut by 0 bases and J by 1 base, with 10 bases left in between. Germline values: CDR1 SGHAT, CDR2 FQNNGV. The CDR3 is CASSLEAGLSYEQYF. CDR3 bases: TGTGCCAGCAGCTTAGAGGCAGGTCTATCCTACGAGCAGTACTTC.

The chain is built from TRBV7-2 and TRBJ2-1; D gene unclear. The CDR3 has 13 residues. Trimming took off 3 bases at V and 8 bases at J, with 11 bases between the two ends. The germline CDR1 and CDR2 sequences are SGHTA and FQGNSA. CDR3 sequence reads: CASSLYDKYEQFF. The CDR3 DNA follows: TGTGCCAGCAGCTTGTACGACAAGTATGAGCAGTTCTTC.

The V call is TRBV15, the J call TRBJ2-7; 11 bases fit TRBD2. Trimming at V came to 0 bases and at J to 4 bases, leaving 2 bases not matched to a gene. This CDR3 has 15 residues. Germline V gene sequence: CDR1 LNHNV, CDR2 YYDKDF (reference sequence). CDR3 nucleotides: TGTGCCACCAGCAGAGATGTAGCGGGAGGGTACGAGCAGTACTTC. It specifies CATSRDVAGGYEQYF. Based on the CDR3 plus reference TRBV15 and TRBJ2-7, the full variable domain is DAMVIQNPRYQVTQFGKPVTLSCSQTLNHNVMYWYQQKSSQAPKLLFHYYDKDFNNEADTPDNFQSRRPNTSFCFLDIRSPGLGDTAMYLCATSRDVAGGYEQYFGPGTRLTVT.

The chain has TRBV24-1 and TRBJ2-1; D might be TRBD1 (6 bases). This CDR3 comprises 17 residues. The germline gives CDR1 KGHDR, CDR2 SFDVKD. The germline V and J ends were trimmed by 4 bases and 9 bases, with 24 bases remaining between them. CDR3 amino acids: CATSDPSPGRGYSEQFF. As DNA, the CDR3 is TGTGCCACCAGTGACCCCTCCCCTGGCAGGGGCTATTCTGAGCAGTTCTTC.

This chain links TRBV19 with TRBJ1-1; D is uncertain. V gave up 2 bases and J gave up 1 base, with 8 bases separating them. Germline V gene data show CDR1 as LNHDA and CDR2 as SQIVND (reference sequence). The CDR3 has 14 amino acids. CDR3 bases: TGTGCCAGTAGTATATTCGGCCCGAACACTGAAGCTTTCTTT. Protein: CASSIFGPNTEAFF.

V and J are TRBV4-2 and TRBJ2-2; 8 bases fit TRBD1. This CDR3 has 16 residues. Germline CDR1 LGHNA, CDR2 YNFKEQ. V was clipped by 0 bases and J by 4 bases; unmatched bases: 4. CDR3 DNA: TGTGCCAGCAGCCAAGATCGCAGGGGGCTCACCGGGGAGCTGTTTTTT. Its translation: CASSQDRRGLTGELFF.

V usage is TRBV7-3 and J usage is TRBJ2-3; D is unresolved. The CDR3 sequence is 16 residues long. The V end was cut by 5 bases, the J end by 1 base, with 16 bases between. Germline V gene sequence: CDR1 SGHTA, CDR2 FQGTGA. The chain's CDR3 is CASSQGWSAGTDTQYF. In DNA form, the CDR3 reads TGTGCCAGCAGCCAAGGATGGTCGGCTGGCACAGATACGCAGTATTTT.

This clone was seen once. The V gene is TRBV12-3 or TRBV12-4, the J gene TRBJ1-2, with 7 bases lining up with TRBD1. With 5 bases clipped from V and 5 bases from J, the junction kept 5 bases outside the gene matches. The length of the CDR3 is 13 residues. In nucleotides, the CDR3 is TGTGCCAGCAGTGAGGGGGCGAGTTATGGCTACACCTTC. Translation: CASSEGASYGYTF.

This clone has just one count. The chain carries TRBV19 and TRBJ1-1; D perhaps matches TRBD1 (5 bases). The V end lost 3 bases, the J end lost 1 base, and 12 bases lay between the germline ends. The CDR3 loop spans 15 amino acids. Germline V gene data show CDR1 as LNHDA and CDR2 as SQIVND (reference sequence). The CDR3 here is CASSMRGIGNTEAFF. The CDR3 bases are TGTGCCAGTAGTATGCGGGGGATTGGGAACACTGAAGCTTTCTTT.

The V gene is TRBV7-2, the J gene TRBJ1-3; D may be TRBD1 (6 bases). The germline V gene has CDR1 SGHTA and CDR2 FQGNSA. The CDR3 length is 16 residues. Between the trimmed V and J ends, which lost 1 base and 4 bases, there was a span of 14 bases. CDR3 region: CASSLGGGASGNTIYF. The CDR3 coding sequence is TGTGCCAGCAGCTTAGGCGGGGGGGCTTCGGGAAACACCATATATTTT.

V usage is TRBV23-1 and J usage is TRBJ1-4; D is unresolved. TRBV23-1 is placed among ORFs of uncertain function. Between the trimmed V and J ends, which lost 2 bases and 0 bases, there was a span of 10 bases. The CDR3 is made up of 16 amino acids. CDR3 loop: CASSQPGPPTNEKLFF. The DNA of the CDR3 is TGCGCCAGCAGTCAACCAGGCCCTCCAACTAATGAAAAACTGTTTTTT.

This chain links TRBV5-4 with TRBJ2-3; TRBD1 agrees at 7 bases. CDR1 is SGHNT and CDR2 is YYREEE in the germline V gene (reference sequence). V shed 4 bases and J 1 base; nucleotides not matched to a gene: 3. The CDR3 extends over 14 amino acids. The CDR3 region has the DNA TGTGCCAGCAGCAAAACAGGGGGCACAGATACGCAGTATTTT. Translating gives CASSKTGGTDTQYF.

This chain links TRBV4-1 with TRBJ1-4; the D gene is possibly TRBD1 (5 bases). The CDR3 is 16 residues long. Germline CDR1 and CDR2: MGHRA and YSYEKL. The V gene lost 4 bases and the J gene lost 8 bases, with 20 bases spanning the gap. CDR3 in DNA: TGCGCCAGCAGCCGTATTGGGGCGAGAGGTTTCGAAAAACTGTTTTTT. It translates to CASSRIGARGFEKLFF.

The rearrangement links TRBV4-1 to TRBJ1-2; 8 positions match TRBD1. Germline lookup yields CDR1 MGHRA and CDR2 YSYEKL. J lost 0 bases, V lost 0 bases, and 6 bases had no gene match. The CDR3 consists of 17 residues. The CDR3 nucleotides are TGCGCCAGCAGCCAAGATGGGACAGGCTTAACTAACTATGGCTACACCTTC. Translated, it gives CASSQDGTGLTNYGYTF.

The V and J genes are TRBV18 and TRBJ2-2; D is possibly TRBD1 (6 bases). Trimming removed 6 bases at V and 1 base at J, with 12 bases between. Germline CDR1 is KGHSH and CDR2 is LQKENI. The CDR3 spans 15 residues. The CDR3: CASSLQGGNTGELFF. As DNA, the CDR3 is TGTGCCAGCTCGCTACAGGGCGGGAACACCGGGGAGCTGTTTTTT.

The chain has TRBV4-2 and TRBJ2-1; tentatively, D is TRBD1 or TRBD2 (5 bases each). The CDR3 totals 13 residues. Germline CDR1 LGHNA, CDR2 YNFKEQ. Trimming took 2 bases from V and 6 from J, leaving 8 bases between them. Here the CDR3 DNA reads TGTGCCAGCAGCCAACGGGACCCCAATGAGCAGTTCTTC. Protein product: CASSQRDPNEQFF.

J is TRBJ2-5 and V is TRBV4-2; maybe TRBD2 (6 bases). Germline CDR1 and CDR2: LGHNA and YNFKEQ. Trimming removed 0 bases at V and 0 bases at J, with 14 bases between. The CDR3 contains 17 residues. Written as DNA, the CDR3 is TGTGCCAGCAGCCAAGAAGGGCGGGGCCGAGACCAAGAGACCCAGTACTTC. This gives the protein CASSQEGRGRDQETQYF.

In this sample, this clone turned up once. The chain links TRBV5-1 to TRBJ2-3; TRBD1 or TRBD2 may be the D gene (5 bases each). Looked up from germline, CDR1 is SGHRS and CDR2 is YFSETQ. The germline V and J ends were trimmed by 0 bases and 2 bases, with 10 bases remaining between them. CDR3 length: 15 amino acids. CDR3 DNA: TGCGCCAGCAGCTTGGGAGGGGCGCCCACAGATACGCAGTATTTT. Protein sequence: CASSLGGAPTDTQYF. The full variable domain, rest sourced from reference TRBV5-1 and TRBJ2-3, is KAGVTQTPRYLIKTRGQQVTLSCSPISGHRSVSWYQQTPGQGLQFLFEYFSETQRNKGNFPGRFSGRQFSNSRSEMNVSTLELGDSALYLCASSLGGAPTDTQYFGPGTRLTVL.

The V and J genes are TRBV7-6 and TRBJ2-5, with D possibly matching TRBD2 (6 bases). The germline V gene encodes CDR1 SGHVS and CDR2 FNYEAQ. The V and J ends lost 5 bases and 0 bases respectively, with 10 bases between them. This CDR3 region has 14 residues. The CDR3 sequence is CASSPGVNQETQYF. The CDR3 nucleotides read TGTGCCAGCAGCCCGGGGGTGAACCAAGAGACCCAGTACTTC. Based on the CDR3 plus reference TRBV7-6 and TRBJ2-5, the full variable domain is GAGVSQSPRYKVTKRGQDVALRCDPISGHVSLYWYRQALGQGPEFLTYFNYEAQQDKSGLPNDRFSAERPEGSISTLTIQRTEQRDSAMYRCASSPGVNQETQYFGPGTRLLVL.

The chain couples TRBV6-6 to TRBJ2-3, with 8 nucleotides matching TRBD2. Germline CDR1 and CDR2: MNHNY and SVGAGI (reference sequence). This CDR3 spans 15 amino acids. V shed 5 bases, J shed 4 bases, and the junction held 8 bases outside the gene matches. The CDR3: CASSLLAGGPDTQYF. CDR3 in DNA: TGTGCCAGCAGTCTCTTGGCGGGGGGCCCAGATACGCAGTATTTT.

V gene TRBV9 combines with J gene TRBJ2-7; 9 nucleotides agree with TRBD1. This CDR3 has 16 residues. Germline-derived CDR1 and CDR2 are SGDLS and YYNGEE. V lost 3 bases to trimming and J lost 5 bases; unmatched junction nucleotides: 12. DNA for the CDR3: TGTGCCAGCAGCGCCCGAGGGACAGGGCGGAAAGACGAGCAGTACTTC. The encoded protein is CASSARGTGRKDEQYF.

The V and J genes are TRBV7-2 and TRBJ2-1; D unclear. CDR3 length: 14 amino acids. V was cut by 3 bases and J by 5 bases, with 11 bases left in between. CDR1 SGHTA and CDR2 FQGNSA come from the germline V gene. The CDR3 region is CASSLPNYHNEQFF. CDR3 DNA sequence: TGTGCCAGCAGCTTGCCTAACTACCACAATGAGCAGTTCTTC.

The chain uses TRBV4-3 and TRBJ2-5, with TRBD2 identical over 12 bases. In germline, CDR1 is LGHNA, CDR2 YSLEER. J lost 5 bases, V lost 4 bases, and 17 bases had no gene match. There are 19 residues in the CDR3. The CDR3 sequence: CASSPLDSSGRAACETQYF. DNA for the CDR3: TGCGCCAGCAGCCCGTTGGACTCTAGCGGGAGGGCTGCTTGTGAGACCCAGTACTTC.

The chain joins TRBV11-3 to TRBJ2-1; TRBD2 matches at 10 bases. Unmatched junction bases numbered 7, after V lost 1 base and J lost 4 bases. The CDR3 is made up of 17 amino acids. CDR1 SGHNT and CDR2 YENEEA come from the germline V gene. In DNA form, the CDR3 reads TGTGCCAGCAGCTTAGCCCTAGCGGGGGTCGGGTACAATGAGCAGTTCTTC. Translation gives CASSLALAGVGYNEQFF.

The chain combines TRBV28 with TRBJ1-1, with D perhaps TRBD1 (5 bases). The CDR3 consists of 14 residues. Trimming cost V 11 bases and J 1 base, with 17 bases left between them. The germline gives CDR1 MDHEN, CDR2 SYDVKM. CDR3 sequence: CAARGQGGNTEAFF. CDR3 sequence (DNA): TGTGCCGCAAGGGGTCAGGGAGGGAACACTGAAGCTTTCTTT.

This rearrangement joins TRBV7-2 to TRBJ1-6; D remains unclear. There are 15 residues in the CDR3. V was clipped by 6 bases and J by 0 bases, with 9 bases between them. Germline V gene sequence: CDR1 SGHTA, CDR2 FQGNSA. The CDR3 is CASRRPSSYNSPLHF. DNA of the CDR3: TGTGCCAGCAGGAGGCCGAGCTCCTATAATTCACCCCTCCACTTT.

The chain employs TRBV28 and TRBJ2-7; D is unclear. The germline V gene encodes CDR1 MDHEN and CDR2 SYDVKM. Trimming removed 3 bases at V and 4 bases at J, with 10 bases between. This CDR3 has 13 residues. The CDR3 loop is CASSLFFGYEQYF. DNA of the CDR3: TGTGCCAGCAGTTTGTTTTTTGGGTACGAGCAGTACTTC.

CDR3 loop: CASSLGGALLNGYTF. The CDR3 bases are TGTGCCAGCAGCTTGGGGGGTGCCCTCTTAAATGGCTACACCTTC. This chain connects TRBV5-6 to TRBJ1-2; D remains unclear. Germline CDR1 is SGHDT and CDR2 is YYEEEE. The CDR3 has 15 amino acids. Trimming cost V 0 bases and J 6 bases, with 15 bases left between them.

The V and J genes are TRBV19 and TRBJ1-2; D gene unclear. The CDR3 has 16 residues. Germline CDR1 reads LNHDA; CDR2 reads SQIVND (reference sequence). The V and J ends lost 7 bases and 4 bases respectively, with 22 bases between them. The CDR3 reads CASNPPGGERSYGYTF. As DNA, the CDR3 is TGTGCCAGTAATCCACCCGGCGGGGAAAGAAGCTATGGCTACACCTTC.